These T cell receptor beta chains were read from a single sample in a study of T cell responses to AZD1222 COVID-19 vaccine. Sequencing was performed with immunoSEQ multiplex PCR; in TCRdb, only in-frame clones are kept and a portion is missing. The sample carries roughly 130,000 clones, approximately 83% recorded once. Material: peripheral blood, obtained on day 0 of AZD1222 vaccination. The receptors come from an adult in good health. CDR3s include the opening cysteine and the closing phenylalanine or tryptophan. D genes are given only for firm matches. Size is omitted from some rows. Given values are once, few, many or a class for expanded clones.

TGTGCCAGCAAACCAGCTGGGGCCAACGTCCTGACTTTC,CASKPAGANVLTF,TRBV7-2,TRBJ2-6,NA,NA,13
TGTGCCAGCAGCGTAGCACCGGGACAGAGCTACGAGCAGTACTTC,CASSVAPGQSYEQYF,TRBV9,TRBJ2-7,NA,TRBD1,15
TGCGCCAGCAGAGCAACTGGGGCCAACGTCCTGACTTTC,CASRATGANVLTF,TRBV5-1,TRBJ2-6,NA,NA,13
TGTGCCAGCAGTTCCGGGGGAAAGGGCTACACCTTC,CASSSGGKGYTF,TRBV12-3/TRBV12-4,TRBJ1-2,NA,NA,12
TGTGCCAGCAGCCCCGGTCCTTCTCAGGTTAACTATGGCTACACCTTC,CASSPGPSQVNYGYTF,TRBV5-5,TRBJ1-2,NA,NA,16
TGTGCCAGTCAGGGACAGTTTAGCACAGATACGCAGTATTTT,CASQGQFSTDTQYF,TRBV19,TRBJ2-3,NA,TRBD1,14
TGTGCCAGCAGCCAAGGGCAGTTACGGAAACTAGCCAAAAACATTCAGTACTTC,CASSQGQLRKLAKNIQYF,TRBV3-1/TRBV3-2,TRBJ2-4,NA,NA,18
TGCGCCAGCAGCCAAGGGGTTCTAAGACGGGACAGGAGTAGCAATCAGCCCCAGCATTTT,CASSQGVLRRDRSSNQPQHF,TRBV4-1,TRBJ1-5,NA,TRBD1,20
TGCGCCAGCAGCTTGGAACGGACAGGGGAAGAGCAGTACTTC,CASSLERTGEEQYF,TRBV5-1,TRBJ2-7,NA,TRBD1,14
TGTGCCAGCAGTTTATACCCGGCGGTGAACACTGAAGCTTTCTTT,CASSLYPAVNTEAFF,TRBV6-5,TRBJ1-1,NA,NA,15
TGTGCCAGCAGCTTTAGGAGGGTGAGAAACACCGGGAAGCTGTTTTTT,CASSFRRVRNTGKLFF,TRBV7-2,TRBJ2-2,NA,NA,16
TGTGCCAGTAGATCCGGTTTAGGGAATCAGCCCCAGCATTTT,CASRSGLGNQPQHF,TRBV19,TRBJ1-5,once,NA,14
TGTGCCAGCAGCTGGAGCCCCTTGGGGCAAGGAGGCACTGAAGCTTTCTTT,CASSWSPLGQGGTEAFF,TRBV5-6,TRBJ1-1,NA,NA,17
TGTGCCACCAGCACGCGGGGATATGGCTACACCTTC,CATSTRGYGYTF,TRBV15,TRBJ1-2,NA,NA,12
TGTGCCAGCAGACGGAGGGCAGATACGCAGTATTTT,CASRRRADTQYF,TRBV27,TRBJ2-3,NA,NA,12
TGCGCCAGCAGCTGGCAGGGACCAAACACTGAAGCTTTCTTT,CASSWQGPNTEAFF,TRBV5-1,TRBJ1-1,NA,NA,14
TGCGCCAGCAGCTTGGGACAGGAGAGGGAAGCTTTCTTT,CASSLGQEREAFF,TRBV5-1,TRBJ1-1,NA,NA,13
TGCAGCGTGCGTGAGGGGGTTCAGCCCCAGCATTTT,CSVREGVQPQHF,TRBV29-1,TRBJ1-5,NA,NA,12
TGCGCCAGCCAAAAAGGACAGGGCGACAATTCACCCCTCCACTTT,CASQKGQGDNSPLHF,TRBV5-1,TRBJ1-6,many,TRBD1,15
TGTGCCAGCAGCCAAGTGGGGCCAGGGCGGTTTGGAGACTATGGCTACACCTTC,CASSQVGPGRFGDYGYTF,TRBV4-2,TRBJ1-2,NA,NA,18
TGTGCCAGCAGACGGGGCCAGAACACTGAAGCTTTCTTT,CASRRGQNTEAFF,TRBV5-4,TRBJ1-1,few,NA,13
TGTGCCAGCAGCCTTAGAGAAGATACGCAGTATTTT,CASSLREDTQYF,TRBV11-1,TRBJ2-3,NA,NA,12
TGTGCCAGCAGCCTCACGAACACTGAAGCTTTCTTT,CASSLTNTEAFF,TRBV11-3,TRBJ1-1,NA,NA,12
TGTGCCACCAGTGATTCACACAGGGTCGGCGAGCAGTACTTC,CATSDSHRVGEQYF,TRBV24-1,TRBJ2-7,NA,NA,14
TGTGCCTGGAGTACCCCGGGACAGGGACCCTATAGCAATCAGCCCCAGCATTTT,CAWSTPGQGPYSNQPQHF,TRBV30,TRBJ1-5,NA,TRBD1,18
TGTGCCAGCAGCTTAGCGATGGCGAATGGCTACACCTTC,CASSLAMANGYTF,TRBV7-2,TRBJ1-2,NA,NA,13
TGTGCCAGCAGGCATAGGTTAGGAACCGGGGAGCTGTTTTTT,CASRHRLGTGELFF,TRBV5-6,TRBJ2-2,NA,NA,14
TGTGCCAGCAGCGTTACAGGGTCGGGGTCAGATACGCAGTATTTT,CASSVTGSGSDTQYF,TRBV5-4,TRBJ2-3,once,NA,15
TGTGCCAGTAGTATAATGGCCCAAGAGACCCAGTACTTC,CASSIMAQETQYF,TRBV19,TRBJ2-5,NA,NA,13
TGTGCCAGCCGCTTTGGAAACACCATATATTTT,CASRFGNTIYF,TRBV12-3/TRBV12-4,TRBJ1-3,NA,NA,11
TGTGCCAGCAGGAAGGAGGGTTTGGCTTTCTTT,CASRKEGLAFF,TRBV2,TRBJ1-1,NA,NA,11
TGCGCCGGCCCGCAACCGGATACCGGGGAGCTGTTTTTT,CAGPQPDTGELFF,TRBV23-1,TRBJ2-2,NA,NA,13
TGTGCCAGCACCCTTAGCGGGAGTTACGAGCAGTACTTC,CASTLSGSYEQYF,TRBV12-3/TRBV12-4,TRBJ2-7,NA,TRBD2,13
TGTGCCAGCAGCTTAGGCGGTTATAGCAATCAGCCCCAGCATTTT,CASSLGGYSNQPQHF,TRBV7-9,TRBJ1-5,many,NA,15
TGTGCCAGCAGGAGCGACAGGAGCAATCAGCCCCAGCATTTT,CASRSDRSNQPQHF,TRBV6-5,TRBJ1-5,few,NA,14
TGTGCCAGCAGTATCAACACTGAAGCTTTCTTT,CASSINTEAFF,TRBV6-6,TRBJ1-1,once,NA,11
TGTGCCAGCAGTTTAAGGCAGGGGGTCGGCTACACCTTC,CASSLRQGVGYTF,TRBV12-3/TRBV12-4,TRBJ1-2,NA,TRBD1,13
TGTGCCAGTACCACCCCCGGGACAGGCTACTATGGCTACACCTTC,CASTTPGTGYYGYTF,TRBV19,TRBJ1-2,NA,TRBD1,15
TGTGCCAGCAGTCTCACAGGGTCCGAAGCTTTCTTT,CASSLTGSEAFF,TRBV6-5,TRBJ1-1,NA,NA,12
TGTGCCAGCAGCTTAGGAGGACAGGTCCGACAACAGCCCCAGCATTTT,CASSLGGQVRQQPQHF,TRBV5-8,TRBJ1-5,NA,TRBD1,16
TGTGCCAGCAGTTACTTGACCGGGTGGGCTGAGGAGCAGTACTTC,CASSYLTGWAEEQYF,TRBV6-2/TRBV6-3,TRBJ2-7,NA,NA,15
TGTGCCTGGAGTCCCCCCGGACAGGGGAATCAGCCCCAGCATTTT,CAWSPPGQGNQPQHF,TRBV30,TRBJ1-5,NA,TRBD1,15
TGTGCCAGCAACACTGACAGGGTTAATGAGCAGTTCTTC,CASNTDRVNEQFF,TRBV7-2,TRBJ2-1,NA,TRBD1,13
TGTGCCAGCAGCGCTGGGACAGGCTACGAGCAGTACTTC,CASSAGTGYEQYF,TRBV9,TRBJ2-7,NA,TRBD1,13
TGCGCCAGCAGGGCTTCGGGGACAGAGGGTGGCTACACCTTC,CASRASGTEGGYTF,TRBV10-2,TRBJ1-2,NA,TRBD1,14
TGTGCCAGCAGCGTAGCGAGTCTTAACTATGGCTACACCTTC,CASSVASLNYGYTF,TRBV9,TRBJ1-2,NA,NA,14
TGCGCCAGCAGCTTGGCTGGGACAGCGAACACCGGGGAGCTGTTTTTT,CASSLAGTANTGELFF,TRBV5-1,TRBJ2-2,NA,TRBD1,16
TGTGCTAGTGGTCCGCTCCCGCCGGGACAGACCTACAATGAGCAGTTCTTC,CASGPLPPGQTYNEQFF,TRBV12-5,TRBJ2-1,NA,TRBD1,17
TGTGCCAGCAGCTTAGCGAAGGCGGGTAGTCAGCCCCAGCATTTT,CASSLAKAGSQPQHF,TRBV7-9,TRBJ1-5,NA,NA,15
TGTGCCAGCAGCGTAGAGGGGACAGCGGTTGAAACTTTCTTT,CASSVEGTAVETFF,TRBV9,TRBJ1-1,once,TRBD1,14
TGTGCCAGCAGTTTTCTTCCCCATCATGGCTACACCTTC,CASSFLPHHGYTF,TRBV27,TRBJ1-2,NA,NA,13
TGTGCCACTGTGTGGACACCCCGAGGGACCCAGTACTTC,CATVWTPRGTQYF,TRBV2,TRBJ2-5,NA,NA,13
TGTGCCAGCTCACCACGGACATCCGAACCCCAGACCCAGTACTTC,CASSPRTSEPQTQYF,TRBV18,TRBJ2-5,NA,NA,15